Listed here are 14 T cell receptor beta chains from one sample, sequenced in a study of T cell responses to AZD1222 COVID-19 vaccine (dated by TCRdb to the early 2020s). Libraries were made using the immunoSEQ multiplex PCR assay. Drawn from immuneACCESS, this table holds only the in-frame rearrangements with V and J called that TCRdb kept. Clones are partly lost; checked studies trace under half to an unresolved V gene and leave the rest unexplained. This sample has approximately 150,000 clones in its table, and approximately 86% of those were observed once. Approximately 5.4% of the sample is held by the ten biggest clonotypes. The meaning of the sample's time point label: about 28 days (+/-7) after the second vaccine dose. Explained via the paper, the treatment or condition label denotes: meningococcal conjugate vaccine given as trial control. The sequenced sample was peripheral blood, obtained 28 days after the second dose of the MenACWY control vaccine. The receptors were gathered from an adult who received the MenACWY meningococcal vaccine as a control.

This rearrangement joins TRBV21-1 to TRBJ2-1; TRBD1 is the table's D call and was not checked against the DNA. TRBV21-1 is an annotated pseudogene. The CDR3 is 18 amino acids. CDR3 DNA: TGTGCCAGCAGCAACTCGACAGGGAATCTTACACGGCGCACTGAGCAGTTCTTC. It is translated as CASSNSTGNLTRRTEQFF.

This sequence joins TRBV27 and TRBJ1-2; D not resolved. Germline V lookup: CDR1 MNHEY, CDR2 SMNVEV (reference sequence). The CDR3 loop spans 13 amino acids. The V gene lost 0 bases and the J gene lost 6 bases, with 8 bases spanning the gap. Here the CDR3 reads CASSLSRGDGYTF. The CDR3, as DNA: TGTGCCAGCAGTTTATCACGGGGAGATGGCTACACCTTC.

The CDR3 bases are TGTGCCAGCAGTTACAAAAGAGCAGGGGCGGCTCAGCCCCAGCATTTT. This codes for CASSYKRAGAAQPQHF. The chain employs TRBV6-2 or TRBV6-3 and TRBJ1-5, with D possibly TRBD1 on 6 matching bases. V dropped 2 bases and J dropped 6 bases, with 17 bases sitting between them. The CDR3 has 16 amino acids. CDR1 is MNHEY, CDR2 SVGEGT, per germline.

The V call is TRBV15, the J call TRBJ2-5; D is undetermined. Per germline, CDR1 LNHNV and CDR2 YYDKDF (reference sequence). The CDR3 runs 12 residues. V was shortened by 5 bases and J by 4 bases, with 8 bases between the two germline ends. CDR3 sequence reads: CATSLRGETQYF. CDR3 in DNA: TGTGCCACCAGCCTACGCGGAGAGACCCAGTACTTC.

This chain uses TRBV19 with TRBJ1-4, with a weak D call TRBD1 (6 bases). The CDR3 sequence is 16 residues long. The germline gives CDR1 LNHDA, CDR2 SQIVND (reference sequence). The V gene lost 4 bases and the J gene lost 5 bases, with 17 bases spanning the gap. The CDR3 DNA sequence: TGTGCCAGTAGTACCCAGGGACATGACCCAAATGAAAAACTGTTTTTT. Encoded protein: CASSTQGHDPNEKLFF.

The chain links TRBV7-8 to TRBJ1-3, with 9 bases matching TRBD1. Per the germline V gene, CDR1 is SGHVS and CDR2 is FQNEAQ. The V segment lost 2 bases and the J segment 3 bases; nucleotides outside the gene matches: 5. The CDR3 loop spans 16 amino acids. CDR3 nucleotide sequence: TGTGCCAGCAGCTTACCGGGACAGGGAAGTGGAAACACCATATATTTT. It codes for CASSLPGQGSGNTIYF.

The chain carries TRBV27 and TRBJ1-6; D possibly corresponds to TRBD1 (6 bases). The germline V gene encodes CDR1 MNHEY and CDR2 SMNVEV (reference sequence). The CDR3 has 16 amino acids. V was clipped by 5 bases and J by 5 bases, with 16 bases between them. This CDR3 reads CASSPRTVFDNSPLHF. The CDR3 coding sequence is TGTGCCAGCAGTCCTCGGACAGTTTTCGATAATTCACCCCTCCACTTT.

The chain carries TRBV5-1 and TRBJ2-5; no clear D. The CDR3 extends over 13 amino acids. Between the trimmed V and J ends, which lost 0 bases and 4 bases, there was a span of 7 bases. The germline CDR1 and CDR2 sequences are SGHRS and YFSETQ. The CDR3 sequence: CASSLGSGETQYF. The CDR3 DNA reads TGCGCCAGCAGCTTGGGATCGGGAGAGACCCAGTACTTC.

CDR3 loop: CASSLETANEKLFF. The CDR3 region has the DNA TGTGCCAGCAGCTTAGAGACAGCTAATGAAAAACTGTTTTTT. This chain joins TRBV7-9 and TRBJ1-4; D is perhaps TRBD1 (5 bases). V shed 1 base and J shed 3 bases, with 6 bases lying between them. CDR1 and CDR2 from the germline V gene are SEHNR and FQNEAQ (reference sequence). There are 14 residues in the CDR3.

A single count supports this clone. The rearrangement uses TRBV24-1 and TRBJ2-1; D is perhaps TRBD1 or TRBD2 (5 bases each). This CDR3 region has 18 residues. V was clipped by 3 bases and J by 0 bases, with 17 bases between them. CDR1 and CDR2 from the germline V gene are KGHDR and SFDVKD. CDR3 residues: CATSDSHLSGGSYNEQFF. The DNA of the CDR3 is TGTGCCACCAGTGATAGTCATTTATCTGGGGGCTCCTACAATGAGCAGTTCTTC.

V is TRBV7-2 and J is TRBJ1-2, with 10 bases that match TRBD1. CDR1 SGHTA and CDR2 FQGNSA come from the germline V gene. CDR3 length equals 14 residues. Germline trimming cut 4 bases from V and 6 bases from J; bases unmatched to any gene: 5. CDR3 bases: TGTGCCAGCAGCTGGGGACAGGGGATGAATGGCTACACCTTC. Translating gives CASSWGQGMNGYTF. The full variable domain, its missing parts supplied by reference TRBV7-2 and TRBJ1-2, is GAGVSQSPSNKVTEKGKDVELRCDPISGHTALYWYRQSLGQGLEFLIYFQGNSAPDKSGLPSDRFSAERTGGSVSTLTIQRTQQEDSAVYLCASSWGQGMNGYTFGSGTRLTVV.

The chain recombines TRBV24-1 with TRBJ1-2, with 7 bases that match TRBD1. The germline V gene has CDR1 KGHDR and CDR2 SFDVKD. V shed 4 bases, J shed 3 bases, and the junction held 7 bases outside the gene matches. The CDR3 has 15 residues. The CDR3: CATSDSNRGDYGYTF. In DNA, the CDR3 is TGTGCCACCAGTGACTCTAACAGGGGAGACTATGGCTACACCTTC.

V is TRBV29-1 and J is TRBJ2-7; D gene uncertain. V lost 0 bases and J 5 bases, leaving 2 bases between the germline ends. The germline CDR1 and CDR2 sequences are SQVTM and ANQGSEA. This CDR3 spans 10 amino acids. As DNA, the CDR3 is TGCAGCGTTGAAGAGAACGAGCAGTACTTC. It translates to CSVEENEQYF.

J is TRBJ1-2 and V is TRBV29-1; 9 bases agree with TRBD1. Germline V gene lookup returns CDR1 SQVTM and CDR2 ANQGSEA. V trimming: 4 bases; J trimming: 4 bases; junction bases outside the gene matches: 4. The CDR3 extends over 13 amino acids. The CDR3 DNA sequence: TGCAGCGTTGCGGGACAGGGTTTCTATGGCTACACCTTC. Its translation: CSVAGQGFYGYTF. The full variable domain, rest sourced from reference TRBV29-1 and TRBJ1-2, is SAVISQKPSRDICQRGTSLTIQCQVDSQVTMMFWYRQQPGQSLTLIATANQGSEATYESGFVIDKFPISRPNLTFSTLTVSNMSPEDSSIYLCSVAGQGFYGYTFGSGTRLTVV.